The rows below give T cell receptor beta chains drawn from one sample of a study of CD8+CD57+ T cells in acquired aplastic anemia. MiXCR was run by TCRdb on the reads, yielding one entry per CDR3 protein. The data show about 200,000 distinct CDR3 sequences, 40% to 60% seen once. Material: sorted CD4+, CD8+, or CD8+CD57+ T cells (not recorded which) from PBMCs. These receptors were obtained from a human donor with aplastic anemia. The CDR3 runs from the conserved cysteine through the conserved F or W. Fields, in order: V gene, J gene, clone size, D gene, CDR3 DNA, CDR3 protein. The D gene is left open where the match is weak. Expanded clones get a size class; other rows say once, few or many, or leave the size out.

>TRBV5-6|TRBJ1-6|many|NA
TGTGCCAGCAGCTTGGCCAAGGCGGTCGGCTCACCCCTCCACTTT
CASSLAKAVGSPLHF
>TRBV5-1|TRBJ1-2|NA|NA
TGCGCCAGCAGCTTGGTGGGGGGGACCAACTATGGCTACACCTTC
CASSLVGGTNYGYTF
>TRBV2|TRBJ1-2|once|NA
TGTGCCAGCAGGCGGGACCCCATGGGAGGCTACACCTTC
CASRRDPMGGYTF
>TRBV25-1|TRBJ2-5|NA|TRBD2
TGTGCCAGCAGTTCGACTAGCGGGGGTATTCAAGAGACCCAGTACTTC
CASSSTSGGIQETQYF
>TRBV19|TRBJ1-2|many|NA
TGTGCCAGCCAACTGGACGCGAGCCTTGGCTACACCTTC
CASQLDASLGYTF
>TRBV10-3|TRBJ2-7|many|NA
TGTGCCATCGCAGGGGGGGGCGGACACTACGAGCAGTACTTC
CAIAGGGGHYEQYF
>TRBV18|TRBJ1-2|NA|TRBD1
TGTGCCAGCTCGACAGGGGGCGATGCTAACTATGGCTACACCTTC
CASSTGGDANYGYTF
>TRBV6-1|TRBJ2-1|many|TRBD1
TGTGCCAGCAGTGATCCGACAGGGCGGAAGTTCTTC
CASSDPTGRKFF
>TRBV19|TRBJ1-1|few|NA
TGTGCCGCTGGCGGAACTGAAGCTTTCTTT
CAAGGTEAFF
>TRBV18|TRBJ1-5|few|NA
TGTGCCAGCTCACCGGAAGGGGGGCCAAATCAGCCCCAGCATTTT
CASSPEGGPNQPQHF
>TRBV7-2|TRBJ2-7|many|TRBD1
TGTGCCAGCAGCTTAGTGGGTGGACAGGGGGCTACCTACGAGCAGTACTTC
CASSLVGGQGATYEQYF
>TRBV12-3/TRBV12-4|TRBJ2-1|NA|TRBD2
TGTGCCAGCAGACACGGGACTAGCGGGGGGCGGCTCTACAATGAGCAGTTCTTC
CASRHGTSGGRLYNEQFF
>TRBV12-3/TRBV12-4|TRBJ1-4|many|NA
TGTGCCAGCAGGTTACAGGGAACTAATGAAAAACTGTTTTTT
CASRLQGTNEKLFF
>TRBV2|TRBJ1-1|NA|NA
TGTGCCAGCAGTGGGAACAGGGAAGGTGTTGCAGCTTTCTTT
CASSGNREGVAAFF
>TRBV9|TRBJ2-3|many|TRBD2
TGTGCCAGCAGCGTAACTAGCGGGGGGGTGGGCACAGATACGCAGTATTTT
CASSVTSGGVGTDTQYF
>TRBV19|TRBJ1-5|many|TRBD1
TGTGCCAGTAGTCCTCCGACAGGGGGTCTAGGGCAGCCCCAGCATTTT
CASSPPTGGLGQPQHF
>TRBV7-9|TRBJ1-1|many|NA
TGTGCCAGCAGTCAACGGGGCTCTGACACTGAAGCTTTCTTT
CASSQRGSDTEAFF
>TRBV5-1|TRBJ2-7|many|TRBD2
TGCGCCAGCAGCTTGGAACTAGCGGGGGGTCACTACGAGCAGTACTTC
CASSLELAGGHYEQYF
>TRBV6-6|TRBJ2-7|many|NA
TGTGCCAGCAGTTACGCCGGTTACGAGCAGTACTTC
CASSYAGYEQYF
>TRBV6-1|TRBJ1-5|many|TRBD1
TGTGCCAGCAGTGATGTCGACAGGGGCATCAATCAGCCCCAGCATTTT
CASSDVDRGINQPQHF
>TRBV3-1|TRBJ2-5|few|NA
TGTGCCAGCAGCCAACCGGGACTCAGAGAGACCCAGTACTTC
CASSQPGLRETQYF